This T cell receptor (beta chain) was retrieved from a study of blood T cell repertoires in COVID-19. Background on the study: Material from acute and convalescent COVID-19 was sourced from the United States, Italy and Spain. T cells, B-cell-depleted T cells, or PBMCs provided the cDNA or gDNA that served as material.

Germline values: CDR1 SGHRS, CDR2 YFSETQ. V trimming: 0 bases; J trimming: 4 bases; junction bases outside the gene matches: 3. The CDR3 has 15 residues. In the study's own analysis: Reference gene primers were amplified, and this amplification served to estimate nucleated cell counts. Assay used: immunoSEQ multiplex PCR; TCRdb lists only in-frame clones, some missing. That table is the source of V, J and clone size, and D and trimming were worked out from the DNA. The profile shows about 140,000 clones, around 87% of them singletons. This chain connects TRBV5-1 to TRBJ1-4; 7 bases fit TRBD1. Sequencing used peripheral blood. The TCR comes from a human donor in a cohort sampled during active COVID-19. DNA for the CDR3: TGCGCCAGCAGCTTGGGACAGGGCTTTAATGAAAAACTGTTTTTT. It is translated as CASSLGQGFNEKLFF.